The 31 T cell receptor beta chains listed next were all sequenced from one sample in a study of cytomegalovirus exposure and HLA in healthy donors. TCRdb's copy holds only in-frame clones and misses some; the assay was immunoSEQ multiplex PCR. The sample has under 200,000 clones; more than 75% are singletons. The specimen was PBMCs. These receptor sequences come from a man aged 18 to 30 in good health and CMV-seropositive.

The chain uses TRBV7-8 and TRBJ2-7; D is possibly TRBD2 (5 bases). Germline CDR1 is SGHVS and CDR2 is FQNEAQ. The V end was cut by 5 bases, the J end by 1 base, with 18 bases between. This CDR3 has 16 residues. DNA for the CDR3: TGTGCCAGCAGCCCGGAGAGGGTGTTAGTTTCCTACGAGCAGTACTTC. It translates to CASSPERVLVSYEQYF.

The chain recombines TRBV27 with TRBJ2-7; 8 nucleotides agree with TRBD2. The CDR3 extends over 15 amino acids. V lost 7 bases, J lost 4 bases, and 12 bases stayed unmatched. Germline V lookup: CDR1 MNHEY, CDR2 SMNVEV (reference sequence). The CDR3 loop reads CASKVGPGGSYEQYF. The CDR3 DNA reads TGTGCCAGCAAGGTCGGGCCGGGAGGGTCATACGAGCAGTACTTC.

V gene TRBV6-5 combines with J gene TRBJ1-1; D not resolved. Deletions cut 7 bases from V and 3 bases from J, with 6 bases between. In germline, CDR1 is MNHEY, CDR2 SVGAGI. The CDR3 is 11 amino acids. Here the CDR3 DNA reads TGTGCCAGCACCTCTTACACTGAAGCTTTCTTT. Encoded protein: CASTSYTEAFF.

The V call is TRBV27, the J call TRBJ2-2, with 13 bases lining up with TRBD2. The germline V gene encodes CDR1 MNHEY and CDR2 SMNVEV (reference sequence). Germline trimming cut 3 bases from V and 5 bases from J; bases unmatched to any gene: 6. The CDR3 contains 17 residues. CDR3 loop: CASSFQGLAGRTGELFF. For the CDR3, the DNA is TGTGCCAGCAGTTTTCAGGGACTAGCGGGAAGGACCGGGGAGCTGTTTTTT.

V is TRBV5-4 and J is TRBJ2-7; possible D gene TRBD2, 7 bases. V gave up 3 bases and J gave up 6 bases, with 19 bases separating them. This CDR3 has 15 residues. Per the germline V gene, CDR1 is SGHNT and CDR2 is YYREEE (reference sequence). The CDR3 sequence is CASSSRGGPGGEQYF. The DNA of the CDR3 is TGTGCCAGCAGCTCCAGGGGAGGGCCCGGCGGCGAGCAGTACTTC.

The chain combines TRBV25-1 with TRBJ2-2, with 7 bases that match TRBD2. Germline values: CDR1 MGHDK, CDR2 SYGVNS. The CDR3 is 16 amino acids. V lost 8 bases and J lost 4; bases outside the gene matches: 13. The CDR3 region is CASGGMRERSTGELFF. In DNA form, the CDR3 reads TGTGCCAGCGGAGGCATGCGGGAGAGATCCACCGGGGAGCTGTTTTTT.

J is TRBJ2-3 and V is TRBV28; 7 bases are a match to TRBD1. The CDR3 covers 16 residues. Germline loops: CDR1 MDHEN, CDR2 SYDVKM. The J segment lost 5 bases and the V segment lost 1 base, leaving 9 bases of the junction unmatched. The CDR3 sequence is CASSLSGQTLKDTQYF. CDR3 DNA: TGTGCCAGCAGTTTATCGGGACAGACTTTGAAAGATACGCAGTATTTT.

A few counts support this clone. The chain uses TRBV29-1 and TRBJ1-5; 8 bases are a match to TRBD1. The CDR3 has 12 amino acids. The J segment lost 10 bases and the V segment lost 6 bases, leaving 8 bases of the junction unmatched. Germline V CDR1 and CDR2: SQVTM, ANQGSEA. The CDR3 DNA reads TGCAGCGTCCGGACAGGGCGCGGTCCCCAGCATTTT. This codes for CSVRTGRGPQHF.

The CDR3 loop reads CASSLGEVNTEAFF. The CDR3 DNA reads as TGCGCCAGCAGCTTGGGGGAGGTTAACACTGAAGCTTTCTTT. V is TRBV5-1 and J is TRBJ1-1, with D hard to call. Trimming took off 0 bases at V and 2 bases at J, with 8 bases between the two ends. The CDR3 is 14 residues long. CDR1 is SGHRS, CDR2 YFSETQ, per germline. Complete variable domain (other parts from reference TRBV5-1 and TRBJ1-1): KAGVTQTPRYLIKTRGQQVTLSCSPISGHRSVSWYQQTPGQGLQFLFEYFSETQRNKGNFPGRFSGRQFSNSRSEMNVSTLELGDSALYLCASSLGEVNTEAFFGQGTRLTVV.

The chain couples TRBV6-1 to TRBJ2-7; D uncertain. Germline V gene data show CDR1 as MNHNS and CDR2 as SASEGT. The CDR3 totals 16 residues. V lost 1 base to trimming and J lost 0 bases, with 13 bases between them. Written as DNA, the CDR3 is TGTGCCAGCAGTGAAGAGTCGGCGGCTAGCTCCTACGAGCAGTACTTC. This encodes CASSEESAASSYEQYF.

This clone was seen more than once but under ten times. Other DNA variants within this sample encode the same CDR3. The chain is built from TRBV6-4 and TRBJ2-2; 8 bases are a match to TRBD2. The CDR3 totals 15 residues. Germline V gene sequence: CDR1 MRHNA, CDR2 SNTAGT. The J segment lost 3 bases and the V segment lost 5 bases, leaving 5 bases of the junction unmatched. The CDR3 loop is CASSRASGYTGELFF. CDR3 DNA sequence: TGTGCCAGCAGTCGGGCTAGCGGGTACACCGGGGAGCTGTTTTTT.

CDR3 bases: TGTGCCAGCAGTTACGGTGGGACAGTCGACGAGCAGTACTTC. Residues: CASSYGGTVDEQYF. The V and J genes are TRBV6-5 and TRBJ2-7; 7 bases align to TRBD1. After removal of 2 bases from V and 5 bases from J, the junction contained 6 bases not matched to a gene. Looked up from germline, CDR1 is MNHEY and CDR2 is SVGAGI. CDR3 size: 14 residues.

The CDR3 reads CAWSGNMNTEAFF. The CDR3 nucleotides read TGTGCCTGGAGCGGGAACATGAACACTGAAGCTTTCTTT. The chain couples TRBV30 to TRBJ1-1; D call uncertain. Germline loops: CDR1 GTSNPN, CDR2 SVGIG (reference sequence). The CDR3 is 13 amino acids. The V gene lost 3 bases and the J gene lost 0 bases, with 8 bases spanning the gap.

A few counts support this clone. This sequence joins TRBV6-5 and TRBJ2-5, with 9 bases lining up with TRBD2. The trim removed 2 bases at V and 4 bases at J, leaving 5 bases unmatched. Germline CDR1 is MNHEY and CDR2 is SVGAGI. CDR3 length: 15 residues. The CDR3 reads CASSYGSGSPETQYF. CDR3 DNA: TGTGCCAGCAGTTACGGTAGCGGGAGTCCAGAGACCCAGTACTTC.

The V and J genes are TRBV10-3 and TRBJ2-1; D possibly corresponds to TRBD1 (6 bases). This CDR3 comprises 15 residues. V dropped 6 bases and J dropped 0 bases, with 12 bases sitting between them. The germline V gene encodes CDR1 ENHRY and CDR2 SYGVKD. The DNA of the CDR3 is TGTGCCATCAGGGGGGCCAGCTCCTCCTACAATGAGCAGTTCTTC. Translation gives CAIRGASSSYNEQFF.

This clone was counted a single time. V is TRBV19 and J is TRBJ2-3; D may be TRBD1 (5 bases). The CDR3 is 14 residues long. Germline lookup yields CDR1 LNHDA and CDR2 SQIVND (reference sequence). V lost 3 bases and J 3 bases, leaving 10 bases between the germline ends. CDR3 in DNA: TGTGCCAGTAGTATCCCCAGGGTTACAGATACGCAGTATTTT. Translating gives CASSIPRVTDTQYF.

The V gene is TRBV28, the J gene TRBJ1-4; a weak D match, TRBD1 (5 bases). Germline V gives CDR1 MDHEN, CDR2 SYDVKM. CDR3 size: 14 residues. Deletions cut 6 bases from V and 14 bases from J, with 22 bases between. The CDR3 DNA reads as TGTGCCAGCAGACCGCAGGGCCCTAATTATGGGCTGTTTTTT. It specifies CASRPQGPNYGLFF.

This chain uses TRBV11-3 with TRBJ1-5; 8 positions match TRBD1. V lost 3 bases and J lost 7; bases outside the gene matches: 11. CDR1 and CDR2 from the germline V gene are SGHNT and YENEEA. The CDR3 sequence is 16 residues long. The CDR3 sequence is CASSLETGDLNQPQHF. CDR3 coding DNA: TGTGCCAGCAGCTTGGAGACAGGGGACCTTAACCAGCCCCAGCATTTT.

The genes are TRBV18 and TRBJ2-1; the D gene is possibly TRBD1 (5 bases). The CDR3 spans 15 residues. In germline, CDR1 is KGHSH, CDR2 LQKENI. V was pared by 4 bases and J by 0 bases, with 10 bases between. CDR3 region: CASSRGESSYNEQFF. In nucleotides, the CDR3 is TGTGCCAGCTCACGGGGCGAGTCCTCCTACAATGAGCAGTTCTTC.

This clone appeared a few times. This sequence joins TRBV7-9 and TRBJ2-7; D might be TRBD2 (6 bases). V dropped 4 bases and J dropped 0 bases, with 16 bases sitting between them. The CDR3 runs 16 residues. Germline-derived CDR1 and CDR2 are SEHNR and FQNEAQ (reference sequence). Here the CDR3 DNA reads TGTGCCAGCAGCTCCCGAGAGCGGGTGAGCTCCTACGAGCAGTACTTC. Protein sequence: CASSSRERVSSYEQYF. Using reference TRBV7-9 and TRBJ2-7 for the parts outside the CDR3, the full variable domain is DTGVSQNPRHKITKRGQNVTFRCDPISEHNRLYWYRQTLGQGPEFLTYFQNEAQLEKSRLLSDRFSAERPKGSFSTLEIQRTEQGDSAMYLCASSSRERVSSYEQYFGPGTRLTVT.

This clone showed up just once. The chain uses TRBV11-3 and TRBJ2-1, with TRBD2 matching over 7 bases. This CDR3 is built from 15 residues. The V segment lost 5 bases and the J segment 5 bases; nucleotides outside the gene matches: 9. Germline V lookup: CDR1 SGHNT, CDR2 YENEEA. CDR3 amino acids: CASSPQGGVDNEQFF. The CDR3 DNA follows: TGTGCCAGCAGCCCTCAGGGAGGGGTCGACAATGAGCAGTTCTTC.

The DNA for the CDR3 is TGTGCCAGCAGTTTTTGGGTCGAGGGAGTCGATGAGCAGTACTTC. Translating it yields CASSFWVEGVDEQYF. This rearrangement joins TRBV28 to TRBJ2-7, with D possibly TRBD2 on 5 matching bases. The CDR3 is 15 residues long. CDR1 MDHEN and CDR2 SYDVKM come from the germline V gene. Trimming stripped 3 bases from V and 7 bases from J, with 19 bases between.

This chain uses TRBV30 with TRBJ2-5; TRBD1 might be the D (6 bases). Trimming removed 2 bases from V and 2 bases from J, with 12 bases in between. There are 14 residues in the CDR3. The germline CDR1 and CDR2 sequences are GTSNPN and SVGIG (reference sequence). Here the CDR3 DNA reads TGTGCCTGGAGTTCAGGGGTCTGGCAAGAGACCCAGTACTTC. Protein sequence: CAWSSGVWQETQYF.

The CDR3 DNA reads as TGTGCCAGCAGTGACACAGGGTATCAGCCCCAGCATTTT. It codes for CASSDTGYQPQHF. The chain has TRBV6-1 and TRBJ1-5; a possible D gene is TRBD1 (6 bases). Germline assignment: CDR1 MNHNS and CDR2 SASEGT. The V end was cut by 3 bases, the J end by 5 bases, with 8 bases between. The CDR3 extends over 13 amino acids.

The chain joins TRBV6-9 to TRBJ1-1; no firm D call. Germline V gene lookup returns CDR1 MNHGY and CDR2 SVAAGI. Trimming shortened V by 9 bases and J by 4 bases, and 9 bases separated the two germline ends. This CDR3 comprises 11 residues. In DNA form, the CDR3 reads TGTGCCAGGCCGGGGATCACTGAAGCTTTCTTT. Translation gives CARPGITEAFF.

The gene calls are TRBV11-3 and TRBJ2-2; TRBD2 might be the D (6 bases). The CDR3 spans 15 residues. Germline loops: CDR1 SGHNT, CDR2 YENEEA. Trimming pared 5 bases from V and 4 bases from J, leaving 14 bases between. CDR3 amino acids: CASSAGGLLTGELFF. The CDR3 DNA sequence: TGTGCCAGCAGCGCCGGGGGACTTCTCACCGGGGAGCTGTTTTTT.

This clone came up a few times. The chain joins TRBV5-4 to TRBJ2-7; 11 bases agree with TRBD2. This CDR3 region has 13 residues. The germline V gene encodes CDR1 SGHNT and CDR2 YYREEE (reference sequence). The V gene end was trimmed by 7 bases and the J gene end by 7 bases; junction bases not matched to a gene: 7. In DNA, the CDR3 is TGTGCCAGCTCCGGGACTAGCGGCCTAGAGCAGTACTTC. Its translation: CASSGTSGLEQYF.

This chain links TRBV19 with TRBJ2-6; tentative D call: TRBD2 (7 bases). V was clipped by 2 bases and J by 2 bases, with 16 bases between them. CDR3 length equals 18 residues. CDR1 is LNHDA, CDR2 SQIVND, per germline (reference sequence). DNA for the CDR3: TGTGCCAGTAGTATACCTAGGGGGAGGGGCCCTGGGGCCAACGTCCTGACTTTC. Its translation: CASSIPRGRGPGANVLTF.

V usage is TRBV4-1 and J usage is TRBJ2-7, with 9 bases fitting TRBD1. Germline V gene lookup returns CDR1 MGHRA and CDR2 YSYEKL. This CDR3 spans 16 amino acids. The V segment lost 3 bases and the J segment 0 bases; nucleotides outside the gene matches: 6. The CDR3, as DNA: TGCGCCAGCAGCCAGCCCGCGGGACAGGGCTCCTACGAGCAGTACTTC. Its translation is CASSQPAGQGSYEQYF.

This clone was recorded only once. The chain links TRBV6-4 to TRBJ2-3; D ambiguous. Trimming took 4 bases from V and 1 from J, leaving 9 bases between them. Germline V gene sequence: CDR1 MRHNA, CDR2 SNTAGT. This CDR3 spans 14 amino acids. CDR3: CASSGESGTDTQYF. In DNA form, the CDR3 reads TGTGCCAGCAGTGGCGAGTCCGGCACAGATACGCAGTATTTT.

The chain carries TRBV7-9 and TRBJ1-5, with a weak D call TRBD1 (5 bases). V was cut by 11 bases and J by 2 bases, with 13 bases left in between. The CDR3 length is 13 residues. Looked up from germline, CDR1 is SEHNR and CDR2 is FQNEAQ (reference sequence). CDR3 amino acids: CAGGGIGNQPQHF. The CDR3 DNA is TGTGCCGGGGGGGGGATTGGCAATCAGCCCCAGCATTTT.